The rows below give T cell receptor beta chains drawn from one sample of a study of blood T cell repertoires in COVID-19. TCRdb's table, derived via immunoSEQ multiplex PCR, lists solely in-frame clones and lacks some. The repertoire holds about 91,000 clones, with around nine tenths as singletons. The sequenced sample was peripheral blood. All receptors derive from a woman aged 70-85 years with acute or convalescent COVID-19. Both conserved end residues are part of each CDR3. Fields, in order: clone size, D gene, V gene, CDR3 length, J gene, CDR3 protein, CDR3 DNA. A D gene is named only where the DNA matches it firmly. Where a row states a size, it is once, few, many or the class of an expanded clone; other rows omit it.

size: .; D: .; V: TRBV27; length: 14; J: TRBJ1-1; CDR3: CASSFGGSPLEAFF; DNA: TGTGCCAGCAGTTTCGGAGGGAGTCCCCTTGAAGCTTTCTTT
size: .; D: .; V: TRBV10-2; length: 13; J: TRBJ2-7; CDR3: CASSPAEGYEQYF; DNA: TGCGCCAGCAGTCCAGCGGAGGGCTACGAGCAGTACTTC
size: .; D: TRBD1; V: TRBV10-3; length: 14; J: TRBJ1-1; CDR3: CAISPQGANTEAFF; DNA: TGTGCCATCAGTCCGCAGGGGGCGAACACTGAAGCTTTCTTT
size: .; D: .; V: TRBV11-2; length: 14; J: TRBJ1-6; CDR3: CASSLGHGNSPLHF; DNA: TGTGCCAGCAGCTTAGGACACGGAAATTCACCCCTCCACTTT
size: .; D: .; V: TRBV5-4; length: 14; J: TRBJ2-3; CDR3: CASSLRGFTDTQYF; DNA: TGTGCCAGCAGCTTGCGGGGTTTCACAGATACGCAGTATTTT
size: .; D: .; V: TRBV27; length: 14; J: TRBJ2-7; CDR3: CASSFGGVSYEQYF; DNA: TGTGCCAGCAGTTTTGGAGGCGTCTCCTACGAGCAGTACTTC
size: few; D: .; V: TRBV5-1; length: 17; J: TRBJ1-3; CDR3: CASSPDTGLGSGNTIYF; DNA: TGCGCCAGCAGCCCGGACACAGGGCTGGGATCTGGAAACACCATATATTTT
size: .; D: TRBD2; V: TRBV27; length: 14; J: TRBJ2-7; CDR3: CASSSGLGSYEQYF; DNA: TGTGCCAGCAGTAGTGGACTAGGCTCCTACGAGCAGTACTTC
size: .; D: TRBD2; V: TRBV19; length: 16; J: TRBJ2-1; CDR3: CASRAGGPSSYNEQFF; DNA: TGTGCCAGTAGAGCGGGAGGCCCGAGCTCCTACAATGAGCAGTTCTTC
size: .; D: TRBD1; V: TRBV24-1; length: 16; J: TRBJ2-2; CDR3: CATIHLGTGRAGELFF; DNA: TGTGCCACCATCCATCTAGGGACAGGGAGAGCCGGGGAGCTGTTTTTT
size: .; D: TRBD1; V: TRBV28; length: 18; J: TRBJ2-2; CDR3: CASSSPQTGGEVTGELFF; DNA: TGTGCCAGCAGTTCCCCCCAGACAGGGGGCGAAGTCACTGGGGAGCTGTTTTTT
size: .; D: .; V: TRBV6-5; length: 14; J: TRBJ2-1; CDR3: CASHRGAGASEGIF; DNA: TGTGCCAGCCACCGTGGGGCAGGGGCAAGTGAGGGGATCTTC
size: .; D: TRBD1; V: TRBV23-1; length: 17; J: TRBJ2-2; CDR3: CASSQSFDRDGAGELFF; DNA: TGCGCCAGCAGTCAATCCTTTGACAGGGATGGGGCCGGGGAGCTGTTTTTT
size: .; D: .; V: TRBV28; length: 13; J: TRBJ1-2; CDR3: CASSKDSHGGYTF; DNA: TGTGCCAGCAGCAAAGACAGTCATGGGGGCTACACCTTC
size: .; D: TRBD2; V: TRBV5-1; length: 16; J: TRBJ2-5; CDR3: CASSQGLAGAQETQYF; DNA: TGCGCCAGCAGCCAGGGACTAGCGGGGGCCCAGGAGACCCAGTACTTC
size: once; D: TRBD1; V: TRBV6-5; length: 14; J: TRBJ1-1; CDR3: CASRDQGGNTEAFF; DNA: TGTGCCAGCAGGGACCAGGGGGGGAACACTGAAGCTTTCTTT
size: .; D: TRBD2; V: TRBV5-5; length: 16; J: TRBJ2-5; CDR3: CASSFGLAGGEETQYF; DNA: TGTGCCAGCAGCTTTGGGTTAGCGGGAGGTGAAGAGACCCAGTACTTC
size: .; D: TRBD1; V: TRBV25-1; length: 15; J: TRBJ1-1; CDR3: CASSAMGTGVTEAFF; DNA: TGTGCCAGCAGTGCCATGGGGACAGGGGTCACTGAAGCTTTCTTT
size: .; D: .; V: TRBV5-4; length: 13; J: TRBJ1-2; CDR3: CASSRTGFNGYTF; DNA: TGTGCCAGCAGCCGAACAGGGTTTAATGGCTACACCTTC
size: .; D: TRBD1; V: TRBV14; length: 13; J: TRBJ1-1; CDR3: CASQRTGPTEAFF; DNA: TGTGCCAGCCAAAGGACAGGGCCCACTGAAGCTTTCTTT
size: .; D: TRBD1; V: TRBV27; length: 14; J: TRBJ1-2; CDR3: CASSSTGMGYGYTF; DNA: TGTGCCAGCAGTTCGACAGGGATGGGCTATGGCTACACCTTC
size: .; D: TRBD1; V: TRBV30; length: 13; J: TRBJ1-2; CDR3: CAFTGQANYGYTF; DNA: TGTGCCTTTACGGGACAGGCTAACTATGGCTACACCTTC
size: .; D: TRBD1; V: TRBV7-8; length: 21; J: TRBJ1-5; CDR3: CASSHATRDRARLYSNQPQHF; DNA: TGTGCCAGCAGCCACGCCACCCGGGACAGGGCCCGCTTATATAGCAATCAGCCCCAGCATTTT